This T cell receptor beta chain comes out of a study of cytomegalovirus exposure and HLA in healthy donors. In the PCR, 60 Vbeta and 13 Jbeta primers were used. Assay used: immunoSEQ multiplex PCR; TCRdb lists only in-frame clones, some missing. The sample has about 130,000 clones, around 83% seen once. The germline gives CDR1 SGHNT, CDR2 YYREEE (reference sequence). With V trimmed by 4 bases and J by 0 bases, 5 bases remained unmatched. CDR3 length: 18 amino acids. Source material: PBMCs. The V call is TRBV5-4, the J call TRBJ2-3; TRBD2 agrees at 16 bases. This receptor was obtained from a girl aged 2 to 10 in good health and CMV-seronegative. CDR3 in amino acids: CASSLGLAGGTSTDTQYF. CDR3 sequence (DNA): TGTGCCAGCAGCCTGGGACTAGCGGGGGGGACTAGCACAGATACGCAGTATTTT.